The rows below give T cell receptor beta chains drawn from one sample of a study of CD8 T cells in Susac syndrome. TCRdb re-called the immunoSEQ multiplex PCR reads through MiXCR, storing one row per CDR3 protein. The sample holds about 300,000 distinct CDR3 sequences; roughly 94% are singletons and the top ten take approximately 0.065%. The sequenced sample consisted of CD4+ T cells from PBMCs. The receptors originated from a human donor with multiple sclerosis. The CDR3 runs from the conserved cysteine through the conserved F or W. The D gene is left open where the match is weak. Rows may omit the clone size; those that give it use once, few, many or a size class.

>TRBV7-8|.|TRBJ2-7|TRBD2
CASSPPAGGSYEQYF
TGTGCCAGCAGCCCCCCAGCGGGAGGCTCCTACGAGCAGTACTTC
>TRBV12-3/TRBV12-4|.|TRBJ1-1|.
CASRSRDMNTEAFF
TGTGCCAGCAGATCTCGGGACATGAACACTGAAGCTTTCTTT
>TRBV20-1|.|TRBJ2-1|TRBD2
CSAISGRADGEQFF
TGCAGTGCTATTAGCGGGAGGGCCGACGGTGAGCAGTTCTTC
>TRBV29-1|.|TRBJ1-2|.
CSAGRDSGYTF
TGCAGCGCTGGCCGGGACTCTGGCTACACCTTC
>TRBV5-4|.|TRBJ2-3|.
CASSLNGPRGPDTQYF
TGTGCCAGCAGCTTAAACGGGCCCAGGGGTCCAGATACGCAGTATTTT
>TRBV4-3|.|TRBJ2-1|TRBD2
CASSQLAGVQFF
TGCGCCAGCAGCCAACTAGCGGGAGTCCAGTTCTTC
>TRBV11-2|.|TRBJ1-1|.
CASSRVEVEAFF
TGTGCCAGCAGCCGCGTGGAGGTTGAAGCTTTCTTT
>TRBV14|.|TRBJ2-2|.
CASSQDAGVWNTGELFF
TGTGCCAGCAGCCAAGACGCCGGAGTATGGAACACCGGGGAGCTGTTTTTT
>TRBV7-2|.|TRBJ2-7|.
CASSLERKYEQYF
TGTGCCAGCAGCTTAGAACGGAAGTACGAGCAGTACTTC
>TRBV29-1|.|TRBJ2-3|TRBD1
CSVTMTGADTQYF
TGCAGCGTCACGATGACAGGGGCAGATACGCAGTATTTT
>TRBV19|.|TRBJ2-1|TRBD2
CASSWLGLAAEQFF
TGTGCCAGTAGCTGGTTGGGACTAGCGGCGGAGCAGTTCTTC
>TRBV5-1|once|TRBJ2-2|.
CASSLSQGNTGELFF
TGCGCCAGCAGCTTGTCACAGGGGAACACCGGGGAGCTGTTTTTT
>TRBV7-2|.|TRBJ2-5|.
CASSPSRGALQETQYF
TGTGCCAGCAGCCCTTCGAGGGGGGCCCTCCAAGAGACCCAGTACTTC
>TRBV10-3|.|TRBJ1-3|.
CAIAAQGSGNTIYF
TGTGCCATCGCAGCGCAGGGATCTGGAAACACCATATATTTT
>TRBV7-2|.|TRBJ2-5|TRBD2
CASSPRTSGRETQYF
TGTGCCAGCAGCCCGCGGACTAGCGGGAGGGAGACCCAGTACTTC
>TRBV19|.|TRBJ1-1|.
CASRGRVSEAFF
TGTGCCAGTAGGGGCAGGGTTTCGGAAGCTTTCTTT
>TRBV12-5|.|TRBJ2-7|.
CATPREPKNGSYEQYF
TGTGCTACCCCTCGGGAGCCCAAGAACGGGTCCTACGAGCAGTACTTC
>TRBV7-2|.|TRBJ2-5|.
CASSLSTLDQETQYF
TGTGCCAGCAGCTTAAGCACCTTAGACCAAGAGACCCAGTACTTC
>TRBV30|.|TRBJ2-3|.
CAWSVPWTASSTDTQYF
TGTGCCTGGAGTGTACCCTGGACAGCTTCTAGCACAGATACGCAGTATTTT
>TRBV5-1|.|TRBJ2-3|.
CASSLEVNSDTQYF
TGCGCCAGCAGCTTGGAGGTCAATTCAGATACGCAGTATTTT
>TRBV20-1|.|TRBJ1-5|.
CSARSRPENQPQHF
TGCAGTGCTAGAAGTAGGCCGGAGAATCAGCCCCAGCATTTT
>TRBV6-1|.|TRBJ1-2|.
CASRNSNQGGGYTF
TGTGCCAGCAGGAATTCAAACCAGGGCGGTGGCTACACCTTC
>TRBV7-9|.|TRBJ1-2|.
CASSPSTGRANYGYTF
TGTGCCAGCAGCCCCTCGACAGGCAGAGCTAACTATGGCTACACCTTC
>TRBV29-1|.|TRBJ1-1|TRBD1
CSADRGREAEAFF
TGCAGCGCGGACAGGGGGCGAGAAGCTGAAGCTTTCTTT
>TRBV19|.|TRBJ2-7|TRBD2
CASSIAGTIGYEQYF
TGTGCCAGTAGTATAGCAGGGACTATCGGCTACGAGCAGTACTTC
>TRBV29-1|.|TRBJ2-2|.
CSANTPGAGELFF
TGCAGCGCCAATACACCGGGCGCCGGGGAGCTGTTTTTT
>TRBV12-3/TRBV12-4|.|TRBJ2-7|TRBD2
CASRTSGGFGEQYF
TGTGCCAGCAGGACTAGCGGGGGGTTCGGTGAGCAGTACTTC
>TRBV4-2|.|TRBJ2-3|.
CASSQEGQPTDTQYF
TGTGCCAGCAGCCAAGAGGGGCAGCCGACAGATACGCAGTATTTT
>TRBV18|.|TRBJ1-4|.
CASSPSRGGEKLFF
TGTGCCAGCTCACCAAGCAGGGGCGGTGAAAAACTGTTTTTT
>TRBV12-3/TRBV12-4|.|TRBJ2-3|.
CASSPGPTGADTQYF
TGTGCCAGCAGTCCAGGGCCAACGGGGGCAGATACGCAGTATTTT
>TRBV6-5|.|TRBJ2-7|TRBD1
CASSTPGTGVFYEQYF
TGTGCCAGCAGTACTCCCGGGACAGGGGTATTCTACGAGCAGTACTTC
>TRBV18|.|TRBJ1-2|.
CASSRDRDTGYTF
TGTGCCAGCTCAAGGGACCGGGACACCGGCTACACCTTC
>TRBV20-1|.|TRBJ2-1|TRBD2
CSAPSGAYNEQFF
TGCAGTGCACCCAGCGGGGCCTACAATGAGCAGTTCTTC
>TRBV6-2/TRBV6-3|.|TRBJ1-5|.
CASSLEDVRPQHF
TGTGCCAGCAGCCTAGAGGACGTGAGGCCCCAGCATTTT
>TRBV12-3/TRBV12-4|.|TRBJ2-1|.
CASSLLGTGAYNEQFF
TGTGCCAGCAGTTTACTTGGGACTGGGGCCTACAATGAGCAGTTCTTC
>TRBV5-1|.|TRBJ2-5|TRBD1
CASYIGQGRETQYF
TGCGCCAGCTACATTGGACAGGGAAGAGAGACCCAGTACTTC
>TRBV20-1|.|TRBJ2-7|TRBD2
CSAHSTSDPYEQYF
TGCAGTGCTCATTCGACTAGCGACCCCTACGAGCAGTACTTC
>TRBV5-1|.|TRBJ1-1|.
CASSLSANAEAFF
TGCGCCAGCAGCTTGAGTGCGAACGCTGAAGCTTTCTTT
>TRBV20-1|.|TRBJ2-7|TRBD1
CSALISWDSLNEQYF
TGCAGTGCTCTCATTAGTTGGGACAGCCTCAACGAGCAGTACTTC
>TRBV2|.|TRBJ2-3|TRBD2
CASSERRGRSDTQYF
TGTGCCAGCAGTGAACGGCGGGGGAGGTCAGATACGCAGTATTTT